A single sample is the source of the 30 T cell receptor beta chains below, sequenced in a study of cytomegalovirus exposure and HLA in healthy donors. Researchers ran the PCR with 60 Vbeta and 13 Jbeta primers. Profiled with immunoSEQ multiplex PCR; TCRdb holds only in-frame clones, not every one. This sample has about 260,000 clones; around four fifths occur once, and the top ten carry about 2%. Input material: PBMCs. The receptors were sampled from a woman between 35 and 50 years old in good health and CMV-seropositive.

The chain is built from TRBV14 and TRBJ1-2; D might be TRBD1 (5 bases). The CDR3 loop spans 15 amino acids. With 0 bases removed from V and 5 bases from J, the gap between germline ends came to 13 bases. The germline gives CDR1 SGHDN, CDR2 FVKESK. For the CDR3, the DNA is TGTGCCAGCAGCCAAGAGGCAGGGCGAGGATATGGCTACACCTTC. Encoded protein: CASSQEAGRGYGYTF.

A few counts support this clone. The chain combines TRBV2 with TRBJ2-3; TRBD1 agrees at 8 bases. The CDR3 length is 12 residues. Germline V gene data show CDR1 as SNHLY and CDR2 as FYNNEI. The ends lost 8 bases at V and 5 bases at J; junction bases unmatched: 3. The CDR3, as DNA: TGTGCCAGCGGACAGGGCGGAGATACGCAGTATTTT. Translation: CASGQGGDTQYF.

V gene TRBV14 combines with J gene TRBJ1-2, with D perhaps matching TRBD1 (6 bases). Germline lookup yields CDR1 SGHDN and CDR2 FVKESK. Between the trimmed V and J ends, which lost 8 bases and 4 bases, there was a span of 20 bases. This CDR3 contains 15 residues. The CDR3, as DNA: TGTGCCAGCTCCCGGGACACTGGAGCTCGCTATGGCTACACCTTC. It yields the protein CASSRDTGARYGYTF.

The gene calls are TRBV7-9 and TRBJ1-1; D may be TRBD1 (5 bases). Germline CDR1 is SEHNR and CDR2 is FQNEAQ (reference sequence). The length of the CDR3 is 14 residues. The ends were cut back, 5 bases at V and 0 bases at J, with 10 bases in the middle. The CDR3 loop is CASSVWTLNTEAFF. As DNA, the CDR3 is TGTGCCAGCAGCGTATGGACATTGAACACTGAAGCTTTCTTT.

The rearrangement uses TRBV19 and TRBJ2-1; D remains ambiguous. V was cut by 3 bases and J by 9 bases, with 6 bases left in between. CDR1 LNHDA and CDR2 SQIVND come from the germline V gene (reference sequence). This CDR3 region has 11 residues. The CDR3 DNA follows: TGTGCCAGTAGTATTTCAGTTGAGCAGTTCTTC. Translation: CASSISVEQFF.

This clone appeared a single time. V gene TRBV10-3 combines with J gene TRBJ2-3; D may be TRBD1 (6 bases). Germline values: CDR1 ENHRY, CDR2 SYGVKD. The CDR3 loop spans 14 amino acids. V was clipped by 10 bases and J by 3 bases, with 17 bases between them. The chain's CDR3 is CATRGGVLTDTQYF. DNA of the CDR3: TGTGCCACCAGAGGGGGAGTCTTGACAGATACGCAGTATTTT.

This clone was picked up a small number of times. V usage is TRBV5-4 and J usage is TRBJ1-1; TRBD1 matches at 8 bases. CDR3 size: 13 residues. Germline CDR1 and CDR2: SGHNT and YYREEE (reference sequence). V trimming: 5 bases; J trimming: 7 bases; junction bases outside the gene matches: 7. The CDR3: CASRNGTGREAFF. CDR3 sequence (DNA): TGTGCCAGCAGAAACGGGACAGGCCGTGAAGCTTTCTTT.

This chain connects TRBV19 to TRBJ2-6, with a possible D match to TRBD1 (5 bases). V lost 7 bases and J 0 bases, leaving 13 bases between the germline ends. The CDR3 has 16 amino acids. Germline V lookup: CDR1 LNHDA, CDR2 SQIVND (reference sequence). CDR3 in amino acids: CASTRTLSSGANVLTF. The CDR3 nucleotides are TGTGCCAGTACCAGGACACTCAGCTCTGGGGCCAACGTCCTGACTTTC. The variable domain in full, completed from reference TRBV19 and TRBJ2-6, reads DGGITQSPKYLFRKEGQNVTLSCEQNLNHDAMYWYRQDPGQGLRLIYYSQIVNDFQKGDIAEGYSVSREKKESFPLTVTSAQKNPTAFYLCASTRTLSSGANVLTFGAGSRLTVL.

The DNA for the CDR3 is TGTGCCATCAGTGCGGTAGGGACAGGGTACGAGCAGTACTTC. It yields the protein CAISAVGTGYEQYF. The V and J genes are TRBV10-3 and TRBJ2-7; 9 bases fit TRBD1. This CDR3 region has 14 residues. With V trimmed by 4 bases and J by 4 bases, 5 bases remained unmatched. Per germline, CDR1 ENHRY and CDR2 SYGVKD.

J is TRBJ2-1 and V is TRBV5-1; D might be TRBD2 (7 bases). V lost 5 bases to trimming and J lost 2 bases, with 17 bases between them. The CDR3 totals 16 residues. Germline V gene sequence: CDR1 SGHRS, CDR2 YFSETQ. The chain's CDR3 is CASRGRGEGPYNEQFF. DNA of the CDR3: TGCGCCAGCAGGGGTAGGGGGGAGGGCCCCTACAATGAGCAGTTCTTC.

This clone showed up just once. The V call is TRBV9, the J call TRBJ2-2; D gene unclear. Between the trimmed V and J ends, which lost 2 bases and 4 bases, there was a span of 12 bases. The CDR3 is made up of 15 amino acids. Germline V gene lookup returns CDR1 SGDLS and CDR2 YYNGEE. CDR3 protein: CASSVTPAPTGELFF. In nucleotides, the CDR3 is TGTGCCAGCAGCGTGACCCCAGCGCCCACCGGGGAGCTGTTTTTT.

The chain links TRBV19 to TRBJ2-7, with D maybe TRBD2 (5 bases). The CDR3 length is 16 residues. Trimming left V 5 bases short and J 0 bases short, with 17 bases between. CDR1 and CDR2 from the germline V gene are LNHDA and SQIVND (reference sequence). The CDR3 is CASSPIGGADSYEQYF. CDR3 DNA: TGTGCCAGTAGTCCCATAGGAGGTGCAGACTCCTACGAGCAGTACTTC.

This chain connects TRBV5-8 to TRBJ1-5; TRBD1 matches 8 bases. The CDR3 totals 15 residues. V dropped 0 bases and J dropped 6; count of bases not matched to a gene: 5. From germline, CDR1 is SGHTS and CDR2 YDEGEE. CDR3 protein: CASSLGQGAVQPQHF. The CDR3, as DNA: TGTGCCAGCAGCTTGGGGCAGGGGGCGGTTCAGCCCCAGCATTTT. Full variable domain (remainder filled in from reference TRBV5-8 and TRBJ1-5): EAGVTQSPTHLIKTRGQQATLRCSPISGHTSVYWYQQALGLGLQFLLWYDEGEERNRGNFPPRFSGRQFPNYSSELNVNALELEDSALYLCASSLGQGAVQPQHFGDGTRLSIL.

The chain uses TRBV11-3 and TRBJ1-1; a weak D match, TRBD1 (6 bases). Deletions cut 3 bases from V and 3 bases from J, with 11 bases between. The length of the CDR3 is 14 residues. Germline CDR1 reads SGHNT; CDR2 reads YENEEA. The CDR3 bases are TGTGCCAGCAGCTTGAGCCCAGGGGACACTGAAGCTTTCTTT. Protein: CASSLSPGDTEAFF.

The genes are TRBV7-2 and TRBJ2-7, with D possibly TRBD2 on 6 matching bases. CDR3 length: 13 residues. Per the germline V gene, CDR1 is SGHTA and CDR2 is FQGNSA. Between the trimmed V and J ends, which lost 3 bases and 7 bases, there was a span of 13 bases. This CDR3 is CASSFAAGGEQYF. The CDR3 DNA follows: TGTGCCAGCAGCTTCGCGGCCGGGGGTGAGCAGTACTTC.

This rearrangement joins TRBV9 to TRBJ2-5; TRBD1 agrees at 7 bases. Germline CDR1 SGDLS, CDR2 YYNGEE. V shed 0 bases and J 7 bases; nucleotides not matched to a gene: 9. This CDR3 is built from 15 residues. The CDR3 DNA reads TGTGCCAGCAGCGTAGAATCAGGGGGAACCGGGACCCAGTACTTC. As protein: CASSVESGGTGTQYF.

The V and J genes are TRBV29-1 and TRBJ2-1; tentative D call: TRBD2 (6 bases). This CDR3 is 16 amino acids long. V was clipped by 4 bases and J by 2 bases, with 18 bases between them. Per germline, CDR1 SQVTM and CDR2 ANQGSEA. CDR3 DNA sequence: TGCAGCGTTGCCCACCCGAACGGGAGAACCTACAATGAGCAGTTCTTC. Its protein is CSVAHPNGRTYNEQFF.

V and J are TRBV6-5 and TRBJ2-5; D is perhaps TRBD2 (6 bases). This CDR3 has 11 amino acids. In germline, CDR1 is MNHEY, CDR2 SVGAGI. V lost 7 bases and J lost 11, with 14 bases in between. CDR3 sequence (DNA): TGTGCCAGCACCAGGGACTCGGCGCAGTACTTC. Its translation is CASTRDSAQYF.

This chain uses TRBV7-2 with TRBJ1-1; D unresolved. Per the germline V gene, CDR1 is SGHTA and CDR2 is FQGNSA. V lost 5 bases, J lost 5 bases, and 21 bases lay in between. This CDR3 has 16 residues. This CDR3 is CASSPSGRAVETEAFF. The CDR3, as DNA: TGTGCCAGCAGCCCTAGCGGACGAGCCGTCGAAACTGAAGCTTTCTTT.

A few counts support this clone. The CDR3, as DNA: TGTGCCAGCAGTGAAGGACAGGATAGCAATCAGCCCCAGCATTTT. This codes for CASSEGQDSNQPQHF. The chain couples TRBV25-1 to TRBJ1-5; 7 bases map to TRBD1. This CDR3 has 15 amino acids. V lost 2 bases to trimming and J lost 0 bases; unmatched junction nucleotides: 1. Germline CDR1 reads MGHDK; CDR2 reads SYGVNS.

This clone has just a few counts. The rearrangement uses TRBV5-1 and TRBJ1-1; 8 bases align to TRBD1. The trim removed 0 bases at V and 4 bases at J, leaving 5 bases unmatched. The CDR3 covers 15 residues. Germline V gene sequence: CDR1 SGHRS, CDR2 YFSETQ. CDR3 nucleotide sequence: TGCGCCAGCAGCTTGGAGACAGGGGTGGGCACTGAAGCTTTCTTT. Translated: CASSLETGVGTEAFF.

Of note for this clone: A junction end diverges from the germline sequence, so it may reflect a read error. This chain joins TRBV30 and TRBJ2-4, with TRBD1 as a possible D gene (5 bases). The CDR3 extends over 15 amino acids. Germline assignment: CDR1 GTSNPN and CDR2 SVGIG (reference sequence). The CDR3 is CAWSVPGFFKNSQYF. The CDR3 DNA is TGTGCCTGGAGTGTACCAGGGTTTTTCAAAAACAGTCAGTACTTC.

The chain uses TRBV7-2 and TRBJ2-3; D perhaps matches TRBD1 (5 bases). This CDR3 contains 15 residues. The V end was cut by 0 bases, the J end by 3 bases, with 10 bases between. CDR1 is SGHTA and CDR2 is FQGNSA in the germline V gene. This CDR3 reads CASSLAKRTTDTQYF. CDR3 DNA sequence: TGTGCCAGCAGCTTAGCGAAACGGACAACAGATACGCAGTATTTT.

This chain links TRBV10-3 with TRBJ2-7; 14 nucleotides match TRBD2. V lost 5 bases, J lost 7 bases, and 7 bases stayed unmatched. Per the germline V gene, CDR1 is ENHRY and CDR2 is SYGVKD. There are 15 residues in the CDR3. CDR3 sequence (DNA): TGTGCCATCAGTCAGACTAGCGGGAGGGCCGGAGAGCAGTACTTC. It codes for CAISQTSGRAGEQYF.

The rearrangement uses TRBV6-5 and TRBJ2-6; D gene unclear. CDR1 is MNHEY and CDR2 is SVGAGI in the germline V gene. The CDR3 is 16 residues long. V was pared by 0 bases and J by 4 bases, with 10 bases between. CDR3 nucleotides: TGTGCCAGCAGTTACTCCCAGATGGCCGGGGCCAACGTCCTGACTTTC. Translated, it gives CASSYSQMAGANVLTF.

V usage is TRBV7-8 and J usage is TRBJ2-1; 9 bases are shared with TRBD2. Trimming removed 0 bases from V and 3 bases from J; junction bases left unmatched: 3. Germline assignment: CDR1 SGHVS and CDR2 FQNEAQ. This CDR3 spans 16 amino acids. DNA for the CDR3: TGTGCCAGCAGCTTAGCGAGACTAGCGGTCTACAATGAGCAGTTCTTC. Protein sequence: CASSLARLAVYNEQFF. The variable domain in full, with the rest retrieved from reference TRBV7-8 and TRBJ2-1, is GAGVSQSPRYKVAKRGQDVALRCDPISGHVSLFWYQQALGQGPEFLTYFQNEAQLDKSGLPSDRFFAERPEGSVSTLKIQRTQQEDSAVYLCASSLARLAVYNEQFFGPGTRLTVL.

The rearrangement links TRBV18 to TRBJ1-2; D not certain. CDR1 and CDR2 from the germline V gene are KGHSH and LQKENI. The ends were cut back, 8 bases at V and 4 bases at J, with 14 bases in the middle. The CDR3 spans 13 residues. CDR3 in DNA: TGTGCCAGCCGATCTGGGCCATCCTATGGCTACACCTTC. It yields the protein CASRSGPSYGYTF.

The chain couples TRBV5-1 to TRBJ2-5; perhaps TRBD2 as D (5 bases). V dropped 7 bases and J dropped 2 bases, with 15 bases sitting between them. The CDR3 spans 14 residues. Germline CDR1 and CDR2: SGHRS and YFSETQ. The chain's CDR3 is CASSPLPGQETQYF. The CDR3 coding sequence is TGCGCCAGCTCTCCTCTGCCGGGGCAAGAGACCCAGTACTTC.

This clone was recorded only once. This chain links TRBV5-6 with TRBJ1-6; D is perhaps TRBD1 (6 bases). Germline CDR1 reads SGHDT; CDR2 reads YYEEEE. V shed 4 bases and J shed 0 bases, with 11 bases lying between them. This CDR3 region has 16 residues. The CDR3 protein is CASSKGGSSYNSPLHF. In nucleotides, the CDR3 is TGTGCCAGCAGCAAGGGGGGGAGCTCCTATAATTCACCCCTCCACTTT.

CDR3 sequence (DNA): TGTGCCAGCAGCTTAGTTGGCCAGGGCTCTGGAAACACCATATATTTT. It translates to CASSLVGQGSGNTIYF. The V gene is TRBV7-2, the J gene TRBJ1-3, with D tentatively TRBD1 (5 bases). CDR1 and CDR2 (germline): SGHTA, FQGNSA. V was cut by 1 base and J by 0 bases, with 10 bases left in between. The CDR3 is 16 amino acids.